This T cell receptor beta chain emerged from a study of T cell responses to AZD1222 COVID-19 vaccine. Study findings and constraints: With dominance at 160-218 and 743-854, vaccine-associated CD4 TCRs spanned spike. Clonal diversity may have been underestimated, and the donors were mostly white British, with more females than males. The study sampled repertoires only after the peak T cell response.

Points on this clone: Its antigen is unknown.

The table came from immunoSEQ multiplex PCR; TCRdb's copy has only in-frame clones and leaves some out. The data show roughly 120,000 clones, with about 91% seen just once and under 6.5% held by the top ten. Germline V lookup: CDR1 SGHTA, CDR2 FQGTGA. Trimming cost V 5 bases and J 2 bases, with 8 bases left between them. The CDR3 is 13 amino acids. The source was peripheral blood, collected 28 days after the second AZD1222 dose. This chain uses TRBV7-3 with TRBJ2-3; D not certain. This TCR came from an adult who received the AZD1222 COVID-19 vaccine. CDR3 region: CASSTYNTDTQYF. Here the CDR3 DNA reads TGTGCCAGCAGCACGTACAACACAGATACGCAGTATTTT.